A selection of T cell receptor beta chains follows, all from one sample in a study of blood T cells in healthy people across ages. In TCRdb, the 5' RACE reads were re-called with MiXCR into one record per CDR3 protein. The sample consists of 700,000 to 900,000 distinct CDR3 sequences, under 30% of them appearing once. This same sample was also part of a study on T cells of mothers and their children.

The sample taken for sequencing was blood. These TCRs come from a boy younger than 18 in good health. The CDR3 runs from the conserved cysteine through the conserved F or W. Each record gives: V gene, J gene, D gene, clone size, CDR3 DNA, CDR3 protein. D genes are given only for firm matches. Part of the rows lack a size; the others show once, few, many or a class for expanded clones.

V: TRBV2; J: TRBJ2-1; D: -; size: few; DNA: TGTGCCAGCAGCCCTCCTGGGGCGGGGGCAAGTTCCGGTGAGCAGTTCTTC; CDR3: CASSPPGAGASSGEQFF
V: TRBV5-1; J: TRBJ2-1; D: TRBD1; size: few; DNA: TGCGCCAGCCGGAAGGGGGCTAATGAGCAGTTCTTC; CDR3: CASRKGANEQFF
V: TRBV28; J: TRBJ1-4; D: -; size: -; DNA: TGTGCCAGCACCGGGGGGGCAGGGAATGAAAAACTGTTTTTT; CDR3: CASTGGAGNEKLFF
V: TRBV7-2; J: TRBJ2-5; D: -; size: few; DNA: TGTGCCAGCAGCTTAGTAATGGGGGGGGCCTTCCAAGAGACCCAGTACTTC; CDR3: CASSLVMGGAFQETQYF
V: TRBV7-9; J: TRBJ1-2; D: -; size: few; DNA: TGTGCCAGCAGCCCTTACACCTACGGCTACACCTTC; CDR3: CASSPYTYGYTF
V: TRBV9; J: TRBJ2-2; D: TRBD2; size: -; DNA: TGTGCCAGCAGCGCGGGACTAGTCACCGGGGAGCTGTTTTTT; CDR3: CASSAGLVTGELFF
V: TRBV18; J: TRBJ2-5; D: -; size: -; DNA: TGTGCCAGCTCACCCGCTGCCGGGTTATTGGAGACCCAGTACTTC; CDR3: CASSPAAGLLETQYF
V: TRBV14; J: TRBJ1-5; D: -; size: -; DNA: TGTGCCAGCAGCCTCGGCCCCGAGCCTCAGCCCCAGCATTTT; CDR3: CASSLGPEPQPQHF
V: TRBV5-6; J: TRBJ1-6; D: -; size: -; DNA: TGTGCCAGCAGCTTGGGGCCCGCACCCCTCCACTTT; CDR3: CASSLGPAPLHF
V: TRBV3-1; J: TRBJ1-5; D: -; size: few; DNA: TGTGCCAGCAGCCAAGGGGCGGTCGGGCAGCCCCAGCATTTT; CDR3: CASSQGAVGQPQHF
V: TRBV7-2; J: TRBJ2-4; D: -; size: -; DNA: TGTGCCAGCAGCTTAGGAGGCGAGCGACGGGATCAATACTTC; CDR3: CASSLGGERRDQYF
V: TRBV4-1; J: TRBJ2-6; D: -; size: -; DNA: TGCGCCAGCAGCCAGGGCAGGGCACTCTCTGGGGCCAACGTCCTGACTTTC; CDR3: CASSQGRALSGANVLTF
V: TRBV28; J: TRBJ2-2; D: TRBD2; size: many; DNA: TGTGCCAGTCAGGGGACTAGCGGTTCTAACACCGGGGAGCTGTTTTTT; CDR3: CASQGTSGSNTGELFF
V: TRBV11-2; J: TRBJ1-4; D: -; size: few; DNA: TGTGCCAGCAGCTTAGATAATAGGGAAAAACTGTTTTTT; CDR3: CASSLDNREKLFF
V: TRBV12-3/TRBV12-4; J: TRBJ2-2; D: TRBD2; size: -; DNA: TGTGCCAGCAGTTCTATAGCGGGGCTACTCGGGGAGCTGTTTTTT; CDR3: CASSSIAGLLGELFF
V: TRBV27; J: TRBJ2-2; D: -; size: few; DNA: TGTGCCAGCAGTTCCGGTGGCGGGGAGCTGTTTTTT; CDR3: CASSSGGGELFF
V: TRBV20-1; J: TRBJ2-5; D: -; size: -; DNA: TGCAGTGCCCGACAGGGGAGGGTGGAGACCCAGTACTTC; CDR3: CSARQGRVETQYF